This T cell receptor beta chain was found in a study of T cells in Graves' hyperthyroidism and ophthalmopathy. The authors obtained PBMCs from around 10 ml of fresh peripheral blood. There were TCR beta CDR3 regions amplified from RNA transcripts. The HTBI primer set was used in a first-round RT-PCR of the TCR CDR3. TCRdb independently ran MiXCR on the multiplex PCR reads; one entry per CDR3 protein. The sample lists roughly 500,000 distinct CDR3 sequences; about 16% were seen once. This clonotype has at least ten counts. The receptor comes from a woman aged 25 to 39 with Graves' ophthalmopathy. Sequencing was performed on blood.

CDR3 in amino acids: CASSIGNRDRFQETQYF. For the CDR3, the DNA is TGTGCCAGTAGTATCGGGAACCGGGACCGATTCCAAGAGACCCAGTACTTC. The chain recombines TRBV19 with TRBJ2-5; D may be TRBD1 or TRBD2 (5 bases each). V was trimmed by 3 bases and J by 1 base, leaving 18 bases between them. The CDR3 loop spans 17 amino acids. In germline, CDR1 is LNHDA, CDR2 SQIVND (reference sequence).